This TCR beta chain comes out of a study of cytomegalovirus exposure and HLA in healthy donors (dated by TCRdb to 2016 to 2017). For the study in its entirety: In an earlier analysis of about 560 of the donors, 276 Gb of sequence data and some 100 million unique TCR beta sequences from about 179 million T cells were reported. Typing coverage differed by locus: A, B, C, DRB1 and DQB1 were typed in roughly 629-630 donors, DQA1 in 522, DPA1 in approximately 610, and DPB1 in 472. Genome-wide SNP genotypes for about three fifths of the roughly 670 donors were used in a later genetic analysis, which treated that subset as a discovery cohort. Every repertoire in the discovery cohort had been generated on one and the same sequencing platform. Roughly five DR-DQ haplotypes were handled as single units for association and clustering, since linkage in the cohort was strong. In addition to the first cohort of approximately 670 subjects, a separate validation cohort of 100 to 150 different subjects was used. Using immunosequencing, the study profiled T cell repertoires from fewer than 700 subjects and related those repertoires to cytomegalovirus serostatus. An earlier analysis of approximately 640 of the donors applied high-throughput TCR beta sequencing to assess whether each TCR beta V gene segment acted as functional or pseudogenic. The study aimed to test whether cataloging public T cell receptors could reveal signatures of past pathogen exposure. Donor age, sex, ethnicity and CMV serostatus were compiled alongside the repertoire data. HLA typing covered class I and class II loci at four-digit resolution. Rather than drawing on any new phenotypic data, the later analysis identified candidate immune exposures from TCR beta sequences and the way those sequences occurred across donors. To study patterns of TCR occurrence, a later analysis re-analyzed previously published TCR beta repertoires from 550 to 800 donors and added high-resolution HLA genotyping. Among some 410 genotyped donors of the cohort, an average of 235,054 unique TCR beta nucleotide sequences were sequenced per donor, about a sixth of them non-productive. High-throughput TCR immunosequencing, statistical association of individual TCRs with disease status, and machine learning were combined to predict cytomegalovirus infection status. Of the roughly 390 genotyped donors, roughly 76% were placed in the genetic ancestry cluster associated with self-reported Caucasian donors. Around 320 gigabases of sequencing data and approximately 80 million unique TCR sequences were included in an early release covering about 700 HLA-typed donors.

General conclusions and limits of the study: In a later analysis, HLA-associated TCR beta chains showed more clonal expansion and lower generation probabilities than non-associated chains that were equally common. In vitro tests confirmed that a few of the cytomegalovirus-associated TCR beta chains recognize cytomegalovirus antigens. Presence/absence analyses assumed roughly uniform sequencing depth across donors, an assumption that may not hold. A later analysis found that TCR association rates varied across HLA loci, with DRB1 alleles showing the most associated TCRs and HLA-C alleles the fewest. In an earlier analysis of some 500 of the donors, most TCR beta V segments appeared in productive rearrangements about 87% or about 30% of the time, broadly matching IMGT annotations. A later genetic analysis associated a missense DCLRE1C variant with V-gene and J-gene trimming of TCR beta chains, and an independent cohort replicated the association. According to a later analysis, parvovirus B19, influenza, CMV and Epstein-Barr virus appeared linked to several top co-occurrence clusters. The only immune exposure information available for the cohort was CMV serostatus. Assigning TCR associations to individual alleles was difficult when HLA alleles, especially DR and DQ, strongly co-occurred. A total of 164 TCR beta chains were listed by the study as associated with cytomegalovirus. It was suggested by the authors that the approach could potentially be generalized to other disease states and immunological phenotypes. A later genetic analysis reported fewer N-insertions in productive TCRs among donors in an Asian-associated ancestry cluster than the roughly 700-donor mean. A later analysis associated 16,951 TCR beta sequences with specific HLA alleles at a false discovery rate of 0.05. The 87-base-pair reads could not distinguish some IMGT-functional V segments, including TRBV6-2 and TRBV6-3, so those segments were excluded. HLA typing was unavailable for some donors at each locus, so association tests used only the typed subset. A group of highly shared sequence variants was considered likely to be a technical artifact of the sequencing pipeline. Most TCR sequences were observed very rarely across donors, whereas some public TCRs were present in many individuals. A further reported finding was that TCR beta sequences accurately predicted the HLA-A and HLA-B alleles for most subjects in the first cohort. In a later analysis, most CMV-associated TCR beta chains were found to appear HLA-restricted, with HLA associations seemingly driven largely by CMV exposure. The classifier was reported to diagnose cytomegalovirus status with high specificity and sensitivity in both the original and validation cohorts. Over 15 rarely observed V segments, including chromosome 9 orphons, were excluded from the earlier analysis of about 600 of the donors because counts were too low. Linkage disequilibrium might explain the correlated functional status among segregating V segments, but an unknown experimental factor could not be ruled out. Only TCR beta chains were sequenced in this cohort, and the absence of alpha or paired-chain data limited detectable features.

The cohort comprised under 700 healthy bone marrow donors. Cohort members were all nominally healthy when sampled, although unrecorded immune exposures were likely present. The donor was CMV seropositive and belonged to the group of 250 to 350 seropositive cohort members. Each donor provided a peripheral blood sample, and peripheral blood mononuclear cells were used for TCR beta sequencing. Genomic DNA extraction from the blood cell samples was performed with the Qiagen DNeasy Blood Extraction Kit. Library preparation was by the immunoSEQ multiplex PCR assay. A mixture of 60 forward primers for TCR Vbeta segments and 13 reverse primers for TCR Jbeta segments was used in the multiplex PCR. The CDR3 region of rearranged TCR beta genes was amplified from genomic DNA by a multiplex PCR assay. On the Illumina HiSeq System, the amplified TCR beta libraries were sequenced as 87-base-pair reads. Per the authors' processing: In a later analysis, approximately 74 million unique TCR beta chains were counted across the roughly 610 repertoires, and approximately 9.9 million of these chains were shared by at least two donors. Raw reads were error-corrected and collapsed into unique sequences with a nearest-neighbor algorithm that merged closely related sequences to remove PCR and sequencing errors. Alignment of CDR3 sequences to IMGT reference sequences was used to assign V, D and J gene segments. Each retained sequence needed at least a six-nucleotide match to both a V gene segment and a J gene segment. Rearrangements were classified as productive when the CDR3 lacked stop codons and remained in frame with V and J, and all other rearrangements were classified as non-productive. Following IMGT convention, CDR3 was defined as the stretch from the second conserved V-encoded cysteine to the conserved J-encoded phenylalanine. The earlier analysis of about 530 of the donors excluded any sequence lacking an unambiguous match to a single V gene segment. An earlier analysis of over 450 of the donors classified V segments as functional when productive rearrangements were above 56.7% and as segregating when the standard deviation between donors was above 5%. A statistical classification framework was built to diagnose cytomegalovirus status from the catalog of TCR beta chain sequences. A later analysis assigned V and J genes by comparing TCR nucleotide sequences with IMGT/GENE-DB human TR gene sequences. In a later analysis, CDR3 sequences and most-parsimonious VDJ recombination scenarios were assigned using the TCRdist pipeline. In a later analysis, each TCR beta chain was defined by its CDR3 amino acid sequence together with its V-gene family, and reads lacking a unique V-gene family were excluded. In a later analysis, 450 to 600 highly shared, low-generation-probability nucleotide sequences were removed to address suspected cross-contamination and a sequencing artifact. A later analysis calculated a clonal expansion index for each public chain from normalized within-repertoire ranks of inferred template counts. In a later analysis, generation probabilities were computed with a VDJ recombination model fitted to out-of-frame rearrangements, and the resulting probabilities were checked against IGoR. Hypergeometric tests were used in a later analysis to score TCR-TCR, TCR-HLA and TCR-CMV co-occurrence, with a repertoire-size bias correction applied to the TCR pairs. False discovery rates were estimated in a later analysis by permuting HLA or CMV assignments 20 times. In a later analysis, co-occurring TCRs were grouped using DBSCAN, and TCRdist sequence similarity was added for clustering within HLA-allele-positive subsets. For co-occurrence clustering, repertoires with fewer than 30,000 or more than 120,000 public chains were excluded, along with about five repertoires with anomalous nucleotide sharing. TCRdb took over this immuneACCESS table, retaining in-frame rearrangements with V and J assigned. Such tables are incomplete; in checked studies, under half of the missing clones stem from an unresolved V gene, and the remainder is unexplained. Clone size and V and J calls were adopted from that table, with D and trimming inferred from the DNA. The sample table shows 150,000 to 200,000 clones, and roughly 77% are seen once. The top ten hold roughly 3.7% of the sample.

For CDR1 and CDR2, the germline V gene lists KGHSH and LQKENI. Trimming costs V 4 bases and J 5 bases, and their ends lie 18 bases apart. The CDR3 starts with the cysteine, ends with the phenylalanine, and has 15 residues. This entry keeps only the CDR3 DNA: 45 bases, framed from base 1. Remarks on this clone: The antigen it recognizes is unknown. Nothing much larger sits one base from this clone, and base qualities are not available.

What was sequenced was PBMCs. The rearrangement joined TRBV18 to TRBJ2-7; the D gene is possibly TRBD2, with 6 bases matching. The TCR sequence derives from a man aged 25 to 40 in good health and CMV-seropositive. The CDR3 sequence is CASSRSRGNVDEQYF. The sequence in DNA is TGTGCCAGCTCACGATCCCGGGGGAACGTCGACGAGCAGTACTTC.